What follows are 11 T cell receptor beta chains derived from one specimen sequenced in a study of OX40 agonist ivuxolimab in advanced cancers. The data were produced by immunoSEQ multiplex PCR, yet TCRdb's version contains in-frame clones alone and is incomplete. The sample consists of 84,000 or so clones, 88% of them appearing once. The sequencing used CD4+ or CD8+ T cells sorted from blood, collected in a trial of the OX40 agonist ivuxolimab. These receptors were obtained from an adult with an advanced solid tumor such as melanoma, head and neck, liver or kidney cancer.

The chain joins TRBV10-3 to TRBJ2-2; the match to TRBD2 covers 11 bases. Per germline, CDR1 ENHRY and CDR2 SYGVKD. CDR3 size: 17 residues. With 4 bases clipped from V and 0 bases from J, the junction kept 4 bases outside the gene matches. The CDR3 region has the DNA TGTGCCATCAGTGGGCTAGCGGGGGGTGCGAACACCGGGGAGCTGTTTTTT. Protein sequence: CAISGLAGGANTGELFF.

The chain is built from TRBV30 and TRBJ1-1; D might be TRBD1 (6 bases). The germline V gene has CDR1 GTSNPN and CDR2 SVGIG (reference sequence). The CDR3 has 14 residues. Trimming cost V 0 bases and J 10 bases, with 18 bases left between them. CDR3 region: CAWSVRTEGAVAFF. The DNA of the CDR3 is TGTGCCTGGAGTGTAAGGACAGAAGGAGCCGTAGCTTTCTTT.

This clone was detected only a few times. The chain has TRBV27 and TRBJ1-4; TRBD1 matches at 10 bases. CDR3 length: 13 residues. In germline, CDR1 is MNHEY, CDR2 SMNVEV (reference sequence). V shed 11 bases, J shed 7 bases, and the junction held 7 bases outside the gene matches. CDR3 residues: CASKGQGSEKLFF. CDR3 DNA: TGTGCCTCGAAGGGACAGGGGAGTGAAAAACTGTTTTTT.

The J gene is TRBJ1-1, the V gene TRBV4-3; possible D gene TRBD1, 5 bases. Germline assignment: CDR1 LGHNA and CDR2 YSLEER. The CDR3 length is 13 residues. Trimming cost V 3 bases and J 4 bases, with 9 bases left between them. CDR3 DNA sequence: TGCGCCAGCAGCCAGGCAGGGATCACTGAAGCTTTCTTT. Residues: CASSQAGITEAFF.

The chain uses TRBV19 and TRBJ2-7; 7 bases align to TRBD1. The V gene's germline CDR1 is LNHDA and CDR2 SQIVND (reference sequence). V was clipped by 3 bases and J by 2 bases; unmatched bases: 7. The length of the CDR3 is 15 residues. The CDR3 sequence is CASSISGTVPYEQYF. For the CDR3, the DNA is TGTGCCAGTAGTATCTCCGGGACAGTCCCCTACGAGCAGTACTTC.

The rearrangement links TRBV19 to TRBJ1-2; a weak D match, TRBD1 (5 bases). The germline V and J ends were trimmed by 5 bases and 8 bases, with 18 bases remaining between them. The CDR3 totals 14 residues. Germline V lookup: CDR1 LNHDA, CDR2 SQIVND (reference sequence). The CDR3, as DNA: TGTGCCAGTAGTCCGAGTAAGGGGCGGAGGGGCTACACCTTC. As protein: CASSPSKGRRGYTF. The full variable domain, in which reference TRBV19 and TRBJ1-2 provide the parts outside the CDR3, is DGGITQSPKYLFRKEGQNVTLSCEQNLNHDAMYWYRQDPGQGLRLIYYSQIVNDFQKGDIAEGYSVSREKKESFPLTVTSAQKNPTAFYLCASSPSKGRRGYTFGSGTRLTVV.

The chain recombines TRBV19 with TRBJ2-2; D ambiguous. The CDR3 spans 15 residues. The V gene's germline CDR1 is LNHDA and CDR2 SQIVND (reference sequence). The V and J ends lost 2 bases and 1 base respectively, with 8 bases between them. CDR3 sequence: CASSIPVLNTGELFF. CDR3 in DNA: TGTGCCAGTAGTATACCTGTGTTGAACACCGGGGAGCTGTTTTTT.

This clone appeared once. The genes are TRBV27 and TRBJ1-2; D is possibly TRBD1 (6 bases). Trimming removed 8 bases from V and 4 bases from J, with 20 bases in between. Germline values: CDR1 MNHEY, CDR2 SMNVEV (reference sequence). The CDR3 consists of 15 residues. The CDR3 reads CASHRDGTTIYGYTF. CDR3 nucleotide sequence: TGTGCCAGCCACCGAGACGGGACAACCATCTATGGCTACACCTTC.

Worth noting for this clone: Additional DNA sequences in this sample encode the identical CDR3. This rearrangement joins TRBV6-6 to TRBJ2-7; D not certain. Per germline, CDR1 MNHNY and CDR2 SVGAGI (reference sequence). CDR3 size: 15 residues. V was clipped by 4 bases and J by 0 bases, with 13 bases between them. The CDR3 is CASSSPTLSSYEQYF. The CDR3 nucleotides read TGTGCCAGCAGTTCCCCGACCCTTAGCTCCTACGAGCAGTACTTC.

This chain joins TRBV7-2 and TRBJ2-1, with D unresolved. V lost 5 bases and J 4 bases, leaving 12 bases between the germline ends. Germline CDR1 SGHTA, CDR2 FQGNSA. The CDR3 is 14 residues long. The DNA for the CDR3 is TGTGCCAGCAGCCTACGGACGGTTTACAATGAGCAGTTCTTC. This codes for CASSLRTVYNEQFF.

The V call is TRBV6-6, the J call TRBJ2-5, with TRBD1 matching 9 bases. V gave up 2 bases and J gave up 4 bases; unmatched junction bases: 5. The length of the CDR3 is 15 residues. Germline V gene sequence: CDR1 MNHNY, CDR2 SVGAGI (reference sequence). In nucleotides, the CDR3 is TGTGCCAGCAGTTACGTAGGACAGGGGAGAGAGACCCAGTACTTC. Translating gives CASSYVGQGRETQYF.